This T cell receptor (beta chain) stems from a study of vaccination effects on CD4 cells after COVID-19. Looking at the study overall: The median interval between the second dose and post-vaccine sampling was 72 days.

TCRdb's table, derived via immunoSEQ multiplex PCR, lists solely in-frame clones and lacks some. The table has about 59,000 clones, roughly three quarters seen once. Using viral peptide pools, the ViraFEST assay grew out antigen-specific CD4+ T cells prior to sequencing. Culture lasted around eleven days before CD4+ T cell isolation. Two doses of either BNT162b2 or mRNA-1273 were given to each participant. Turning to this clone: As yet, its antigen is unknown.

Trimming removed 5 bases from V and 6 bases from J; junction bases left unmatched: 12. The CDR3 is 16 amino acids. Germline loops: CDR1 SGHVS, CDR2 FQNEAQ. Sequencing used CD4+ T cells from PBMCs cultured with HCoV-OC43 spike peptides, obtained after COVID-19 vaccination. As to subset: HCoV-OC43 spike overlapping peptide pool stimulation. The chain links TRBV7-8 to TRBJ1-5, with 8 nucleotides matching TRBD1. The TCR was taken from a human donor who received a COVID-19 vaccine. CDR3 DNA sequence: TGTGCCAGCAGCACGCGGGACAGGTTGTCAGCTCAGCCCCAGCATTTT. Its translation is CASSTRDRLSAQPQHF.